The clone carrying this TCR beta chain occurred a few times. Its antigen is undetermined. The CDR3 has 13 amino acids. The germline V gene encodes CDR1 MDHEN and CDR2 SYDVKM. Trimming cost V 7 bases and J 2 bases, with 11 bases left between them. This record comes from a study of cytomegalovirus exposure and HLA in healthy donors. The donors formed part of the approximately 120-subject validation cohort, distinct from the roughly 620-subject first cohort. Notes on the study in general: Most TCRs appeared rarely, but some public TCRs recurred in many donors. Some TCR beta chains (164 of them) were listed as cytomegalovirus-associated.

Clones were read by immunoSEQ multiplex PCR, and TCRdb kept only the in-frame ones, dropping some. The sample records roughly 200,000 clones, roughly 81% being singletons. This clonotype was sampled from a woman aged 25 to 39 in good health and CMV-seronegative. The chain is built from TRBV28 and TRBJ1-2, with D uncertain. Specimen: PBMCs. The CDR3 DNA reads as TGTGCCAGCAATGACGGGATGAACTATGGCTACACCTTC. Its translation: CASNDGMNYGYTF.